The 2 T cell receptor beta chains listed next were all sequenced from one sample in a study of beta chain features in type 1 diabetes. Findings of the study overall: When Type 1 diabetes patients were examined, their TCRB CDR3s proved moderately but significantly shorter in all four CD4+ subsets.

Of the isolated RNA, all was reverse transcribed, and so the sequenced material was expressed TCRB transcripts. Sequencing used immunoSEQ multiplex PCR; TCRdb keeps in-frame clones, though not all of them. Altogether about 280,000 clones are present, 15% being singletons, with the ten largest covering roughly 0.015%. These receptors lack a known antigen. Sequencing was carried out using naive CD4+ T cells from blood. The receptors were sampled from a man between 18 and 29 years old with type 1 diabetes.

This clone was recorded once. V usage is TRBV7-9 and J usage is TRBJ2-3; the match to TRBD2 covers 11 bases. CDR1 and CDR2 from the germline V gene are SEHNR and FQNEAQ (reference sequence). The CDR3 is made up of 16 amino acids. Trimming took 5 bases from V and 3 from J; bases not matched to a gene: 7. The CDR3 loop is CASSPPSGGRTDTQYF. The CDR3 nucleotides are TGTGCCAGCAGCCCGCCTAGCGGGGGGCGAACAGATACGCAGTATTTT.

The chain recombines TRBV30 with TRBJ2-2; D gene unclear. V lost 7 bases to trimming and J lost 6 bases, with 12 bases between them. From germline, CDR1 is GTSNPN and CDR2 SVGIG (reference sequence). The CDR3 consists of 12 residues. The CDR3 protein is CASGHPAGELFF. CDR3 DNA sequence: TGTGCCTCCGGTCACCCGGCCGGGGAGCTGTTTTTT.